This TCR beta chain comes out of a study of CD8+CD57+ T cells in acquired aplastic anemia. The length of the CDR3 is 16 residues. V was pared by 0 bases and J by 4 bases, with 7 bases of the junction left unmatched. Per germline, CDR1 SGDLS and CDR2 YYNGEE. Study outcomes and limitations: Both patients and controls carried the same twenty-nine CD8+ CDR3 sequences.

This clonotype was picked up many times. Its antigen is not known. Genomic DNA provided the template from which TCR beta VDJ and CDR3 profiles were obtained. TCRdb reprocessed the reads with MiXCR, giving one entry per CDR3 protein. The sample records about 160,000 distinct CDR3 sequences, roughly 45% being singletons. This sequence joins TRBV9 and TRBJ2-1, with 7 bases identical to TRBD2. The sequence came from a human donor in good health. Specimen: sorted CD4+, CD8+, or CD8+CD57+ T cells (not recorded which) from PBMCs. The CDR3 nucleotides read TGTGCCAGCAGCGTAGCCCCTAGCGGAAGTTACAATGAGCAGTTCTTC. It is translated as CASSVAPSGSYNEQFF.